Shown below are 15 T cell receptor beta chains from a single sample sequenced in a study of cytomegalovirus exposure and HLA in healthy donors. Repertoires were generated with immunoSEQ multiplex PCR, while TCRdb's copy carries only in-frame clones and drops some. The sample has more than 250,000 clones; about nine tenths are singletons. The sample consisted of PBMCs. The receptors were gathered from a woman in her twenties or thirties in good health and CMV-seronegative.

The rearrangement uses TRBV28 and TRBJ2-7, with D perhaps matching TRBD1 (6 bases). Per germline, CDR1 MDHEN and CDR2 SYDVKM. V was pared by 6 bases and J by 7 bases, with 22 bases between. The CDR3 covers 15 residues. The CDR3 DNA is TGTGCCAGCAGCTTCAGAGGACAGTCCGGCGGGGAGCAGTACTTC. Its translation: CASSFRGQSGGEQYF.

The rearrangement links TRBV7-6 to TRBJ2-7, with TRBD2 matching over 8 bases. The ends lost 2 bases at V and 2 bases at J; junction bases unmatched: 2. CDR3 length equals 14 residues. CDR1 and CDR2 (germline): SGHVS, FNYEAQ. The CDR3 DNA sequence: TGTGCCAGCAGCTTAAGAGCGGGGGCCTACGAGCAGTACTTC. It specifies CASSLRAGAYEQYF.

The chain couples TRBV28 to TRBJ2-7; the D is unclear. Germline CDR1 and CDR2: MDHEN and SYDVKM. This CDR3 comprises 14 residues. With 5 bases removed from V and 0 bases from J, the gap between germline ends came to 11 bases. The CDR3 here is CASSPPPSSYEQYF. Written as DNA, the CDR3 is TGTGCCAGCAGTCCCCCCCCTAGCTCCTACGAGCAGTACTTC.

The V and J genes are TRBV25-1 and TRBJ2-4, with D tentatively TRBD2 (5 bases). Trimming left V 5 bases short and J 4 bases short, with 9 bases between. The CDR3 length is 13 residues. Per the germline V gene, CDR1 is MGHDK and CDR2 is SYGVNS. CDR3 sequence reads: CASSLGGKNIQYF. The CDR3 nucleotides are TGTGCCAGCAGTTTGGGCGGGAAAAACATTCAGTACTTC.

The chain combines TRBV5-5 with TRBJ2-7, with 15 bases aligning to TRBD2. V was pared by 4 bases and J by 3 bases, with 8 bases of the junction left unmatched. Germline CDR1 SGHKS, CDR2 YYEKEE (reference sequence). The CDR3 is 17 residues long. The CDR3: CASSPGTSGRWDYEQYF. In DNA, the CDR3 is TGTGCCAGCAGCCCGGGGACTAGCGGGAGGTGGGACTACGAGCAGTACTTC.

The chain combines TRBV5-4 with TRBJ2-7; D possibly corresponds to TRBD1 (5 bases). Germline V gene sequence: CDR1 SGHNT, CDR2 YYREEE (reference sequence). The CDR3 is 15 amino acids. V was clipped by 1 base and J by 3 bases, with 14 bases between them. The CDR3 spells CASSLWAGSHYEQYF. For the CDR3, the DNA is TGTGCCAGCAGCTTGTGGGCAGGGTCCCACTACGAGCAGTACTTC.

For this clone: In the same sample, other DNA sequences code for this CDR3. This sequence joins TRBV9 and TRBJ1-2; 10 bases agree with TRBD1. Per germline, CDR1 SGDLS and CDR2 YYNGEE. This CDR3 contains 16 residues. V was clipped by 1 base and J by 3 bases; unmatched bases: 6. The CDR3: CASSVNRDRGDYGYTF. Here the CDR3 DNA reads TGTGCCAGCAGCGTAAATCGGGACAGGGGAGACTATGGCTACACCTTC.

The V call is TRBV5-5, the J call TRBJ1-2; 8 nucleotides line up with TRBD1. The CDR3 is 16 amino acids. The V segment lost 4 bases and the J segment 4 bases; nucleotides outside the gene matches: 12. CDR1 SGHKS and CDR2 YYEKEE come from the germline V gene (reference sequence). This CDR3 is CASSAGQGALGYGYTF. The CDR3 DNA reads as TGTGCCAGCAGCGCGGGGCAGGGGGCTTTGGGCTATGGCTACACCTTC.

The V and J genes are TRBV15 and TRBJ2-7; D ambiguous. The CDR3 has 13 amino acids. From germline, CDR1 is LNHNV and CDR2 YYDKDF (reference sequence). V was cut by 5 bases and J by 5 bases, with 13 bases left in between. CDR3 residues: CATSPGYRNEQYF. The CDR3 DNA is TGTGCCACCAGCCCTGGGTATCGGAACGAGCAGTACTTC.

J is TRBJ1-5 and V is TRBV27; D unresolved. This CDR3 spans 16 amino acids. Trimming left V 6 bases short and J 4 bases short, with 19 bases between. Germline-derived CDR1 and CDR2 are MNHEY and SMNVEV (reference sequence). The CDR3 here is CASSGRNLRANQPQHF. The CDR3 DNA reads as TGTGCCAGCAGCGGAAGAAACTTAAGGGCGAATCAGCCCCAGCATTTT.

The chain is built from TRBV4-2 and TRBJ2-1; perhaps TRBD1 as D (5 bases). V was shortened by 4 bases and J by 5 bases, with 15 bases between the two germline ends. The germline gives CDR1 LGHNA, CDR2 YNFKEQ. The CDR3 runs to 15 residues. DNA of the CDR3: TGTGCCAGCAGCCCAATGTTCGCCAGGGACAATGAGCAGTTCTTC. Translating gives CASSPMFARDNEQFF.

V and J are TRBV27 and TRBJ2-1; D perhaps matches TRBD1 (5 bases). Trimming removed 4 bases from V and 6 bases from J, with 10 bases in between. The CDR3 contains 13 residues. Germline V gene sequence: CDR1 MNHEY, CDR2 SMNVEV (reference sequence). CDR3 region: CASSWGARNEQFF. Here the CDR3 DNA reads TGTGCCAGCAGTTGGGGCGCCCGCAATGAGCAGTTCTTC.

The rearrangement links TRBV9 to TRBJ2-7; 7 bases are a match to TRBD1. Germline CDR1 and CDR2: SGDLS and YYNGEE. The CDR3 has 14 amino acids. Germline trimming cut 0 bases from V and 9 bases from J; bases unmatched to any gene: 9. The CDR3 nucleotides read TGTGCCAGCAGCGTAGGATCCACAGGGGACGGGCAGTACTTC. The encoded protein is CASSVGSTGDGQYF.

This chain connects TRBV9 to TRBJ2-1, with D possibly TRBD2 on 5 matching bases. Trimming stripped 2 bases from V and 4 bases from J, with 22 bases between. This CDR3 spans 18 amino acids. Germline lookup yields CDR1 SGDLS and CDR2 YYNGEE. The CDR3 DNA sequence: TGTGCCAGCAGCGTCAACCCCGCCCAAGCGGCTTCGTACAATGAGCAGTTCTTC. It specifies CASSVNPAQAASYNEQFF.

The CDR3 nucleotides are TGTGCCACACTCCGGGACAGGGTACAAGAGACCCAGTACTTC. This codes for CATLRDRVQETQYF. The chain employs TRBV2 and TRBJ2-5; 9 nucleotides match TRBD1. This CDR3 region has 14 residues. Looked up from germline, CDR1 is SNHLY and CDR2 is FYNNEI. V trimming: 10 bases; J trimming: 2 bases; junction bases outside the gene matches: 8.